The source of this TCR beta chain is a study of blood T cell repertoires in COVID-19. Turning to the study itself: Some COVID-19 samples were acute and others convalescent; all came from the United States, Italy and Spain. T cells, B-cell-depleted T cells, or PBMCs provided the cDNA or gDNA that served as material.

Per germline, CDR1 KGHSH and CDR2 LQKENI. The CDR3 extends over 15 amino acids. V shed 2 bases, J shed 6 bases, and the junction held 8 bases outside the gene matches. In the original workflow: Reference gene primer amplification gave estimated nucleated cell counts. Libraries were prepared by immunoSEQ multiplex PCR; TCRdb keeps only in-frame clonotypes and omits some of them. For V, J and clone size, that table is used; D and trimming come from the DNA. This table has about 120,000 clones, about nine tenths appearing once. J is TRBJ1-1 and V is TRBV18, with TRBD1 matching over 8 bases. The receptor comes from a human donor in a cohort sampled during active COVID-19. Sequencing was carried out using peripheral blood. As DNA, the CDR3 is TGTGCCAGCTCACCAAATCCAGGGGGCATTTCTGAAGCTTTCTTT. Residues: CASSPNPGGISEAFF.